The text below deals with one T cell receptor (beta chain). Its cognate antigen is unknown. The PCR contained 60 Vbeta and 13 Jbeta primers. Data came from immunoSEQ multiplex PCR; TCRdb stores just in-frame clones and leaves some out. The sample yields about 240,000 clones, approximately 80% seen once. The data belong to a study of cytomegalovirus exposure and HLA in healthy donors. Findings of the study overall: Associated with cytomegalovirus, according to the listing, were some 180 TCR beta chains. Most CMV-associated TCR beta chains appeared HLA-restricted in a later analysis.

CDR3 length: 15 amino acids. The V end lost 5 bases, the J end lost 4 bases, and 15 bases lay between the germline ends. Germline-derived CDR1 and CDR2 are MNHNS and SASEGT. The gene calls are TRBV6-1 and TRBJ2-1, with D possibly TRBD1 on 5 matching bases. The sample consisted of PBMCs. The TCR originated in an older woman in good health and CMV-seropositive. CDR3 sequence reads: CASSPRQSFYNEQFF. Here the CDR3 DNA reads TGTGCCAGCAGTCCTAGACAGAGCTTTTACAATGAGCAGTTCTTC.